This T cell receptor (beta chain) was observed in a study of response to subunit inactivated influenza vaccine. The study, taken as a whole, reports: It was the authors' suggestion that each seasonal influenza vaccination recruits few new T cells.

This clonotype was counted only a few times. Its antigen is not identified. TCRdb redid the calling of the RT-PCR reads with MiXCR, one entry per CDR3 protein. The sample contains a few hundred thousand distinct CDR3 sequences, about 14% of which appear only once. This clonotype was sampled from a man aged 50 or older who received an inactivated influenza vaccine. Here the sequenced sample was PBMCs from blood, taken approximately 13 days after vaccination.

For the CDR3, the DNA is TGTGCCAGCAGGGACACAGGGGGCGACTATGGCTACACCTTC. Its translation is CASRDTGGDYGYTF. The rearrangement joins TRBV7-2 to TRBJ1-2, with 9 bases fitting TRBD1. CDR3 length: 14 amino acids. The germline V gene has CDR1 SGHTA and CDR2 FQGNSA. Unmatched junction bases numbered 5, after V lost 6 bases and J lost 3 bases. The full variable domain, in which reference TRBV7-2 and TRBJ1-2 provide the parts outside the CDR3, is GAGVSQSPSNKVTEKGKDVELRCDPISGHTALYWYRQSLGQGLEFLIYFQGNSAPDKSGLPSDRFSAERTGGSVSTLTIQRTQQEDSAVYLCASRDTGGDYGYTFGSGTRLTVV.